A selection of T cell receptor beta chains follows, all from one sample in a study of blood T cell repertoires in COVID-19. TCRdb's table, derived via immunoSEQ multiplex PCR, lists solely in-frame clones and lacks some. The data hold over 250,000 clones, with more than 75% observed a single time. What was sequenced was peripheral blood. The receptor source for this set is a man aged 40-49 years who had recovered from COVID-19. Each CDR3 is given with its conserved first and last residue. A D gene is named only where the DNA matches it firmly. Clone size is not always given. Where it is, it says once, few, many or a class for expanded clones.

V	D	J	size	length	DNA	CDR3
TRBV15	TRBD1	TRBJ2-1	-	17	TGTGCCACCAGCAGAGTAGGGGGCAGGAGCTCCTACAATGAGCAGTTCTTC	CATSRVGGRSSYNEQFF
TRBV7-9	-	TRBJ2-2	many	16	TGTGCCAGCAGCGGTTGGAGGGGTGAGAACACCGGGGAGCTGTTTTTT	CASSGWRGENTGELFF
TRBV27	-	TRBJ2-2	once	16	TGTGCCAGCAGCTTATCTTTAAGGGGTAGCACCGGGGAGCTGTTTTTT	CASSLSLRGSTGELFF
TRBV7-9	TRBD2	TRBJ2-1	-	14	TGTGCCAGCAGCCCGGGACTAACCTACAATGAGCAGTTCTTC	CASSPGLTYNEQFF
TRBV19	-	TRBJ1-2	-	14	TGTGCCAGTATCGGGACACCTTCTAACTATGGCTACACCTTC	CASIGTPSNYGYTF
TRBV27	TRBD2	TRBJ2-1	-	15	TGTGCCAGCAGTGTAACTAGCGGGAACTACAATGAGCAGTTCTTC	CASSVTSGNYNEQFF
TRBV7-2	-	TRBJ2-2	-	16	TGTGCCAGCAGCTTACTTCGGAATAGCGGCACCGGGGAGCTGTTTTTT	CASSLLRNSGTGELFF
TRBV12-3/TRBV12-4	-	TRBJ2-1	-	13	TGTGCCAGCAGGGCCTCCCAGGGTGGTGAGCAGTTCTTC	CASRASQGGEQFF
TRBV5-1	TRBD2	TRBJ2-3	-	19	TGCGCCAGCAGCTCGGGACTAGCGGGAGGAGCATCTAGCACAGATACGCAGTATTTT	CASSSGLAGGASSTDTQYF
TRBV6-5	-	TRBJ1-2	-	15	TGTGCCAGCAGCGCCTTCGTCGGGGGGGCCTATGGCTACACCTTC	CASSAFVGGAYGYTF
TRBV7-2	TRBD1	TRBJ2-5	-	15	TGTGCCAGCAGCCCGGCCGGGACAGCACAAGAGACCCAGTACTTC	CASSPAGTAQETQYF
TRBV7-8	-	TRBJ1-1	-	14	TGTGCCAGCAGCCCACAGGGATCTAGCACTGAAGCTTTCTTT	CASSPQGSSTEAFF
TRBV11-3	TRBD1	TRBJ2-7	once	11	TGTGCCAGCAGCCCGGACAGGGACTTGTACTTC	CASSPDRDLYF
TRBV5-4	-	TRBJ2-7	-	14	TGTGCCAGCAGCTCCGAATCCAGCTCCTACGAGCAGTACTTC	CASSSESSSYEQYF
TRBV5-1	-	TRBJ2-7	few	14	TGCGCCAGCAGCTTGGACTGGGACATAGGGGAGCAGTACTTC	CASSLDWDIGEQYF
TRBV11-2	TRBD1	TRBJ2-1	-	14	TGTGCCAGCAGCCTCGGGACAGGGATCAATGAGCAGTTCTTC	CASSLGTGINEQFF
TRBV3-1/TRBV3-2	-	TRBJ2-5	-	12	TGTGCCAGCAGACGAGAGGGAGAGACCCAGTACTTC	CASRREGETQYF
TRBV6-1	TRBD1	TRBJ2-7	once	16	TGTGCCAGCAGTGTCCCGGACAGGCTAGTCTCCTACGAGCAGTACTTC	CASSVPDRLVSYEQYF
TRBV7-2	TRBD2	TRBJ2-1	-	17	TGTGCCAGCAGCTTAGCTAGCGGGGGCAGCTCCTACAATGAGCAGTTCTTC	CASSLASGGSSYNEQFF
TRBV2	TRBD2	TRBJ2-1	-	15	TGTGCCAGCAGTGGAGCGGGAGCCACCTACAATGAGCAGTTCTTC	CASSGAGATYNEQFF
TRBV7-8	TRBD2	TRBJ2-7	once	17	TGTGCCAGCAGCTTAGCGCGGCTAGCGGGAGTTTCCTACGAGCAGTACTTC	CASSLARLAGVSYEQYF
TRBV5-6	-	TRBJ2-5	-	15	TGTGCCAGCAGCTTGTCCGTCACAGGGAAAGAGACCCAGTACTTC	CASSLSVTGKETQYF
TRBV3-1/TRBV3-2	TRBD2	TRBJ2-4	-	22	TGTGCCAGCAGCCATCTCGGCGGACTAGCGGGAGTCAGCCGCGTAGCCAAAAACATTCAGTACTTC	CASSHLGGLAGVSRVAKNIQYF
TRBV27	-	TRBJ2-3	-	14	TGTGCCAGCAGTTTATTCGGTCGGGCAGATACGCAGTATTTT	CASSLFGRADTQYF
TRBV27	-	TRBJ2-3	-	13	TGTGCCACCAAGCGGGCTAGCACAGATACGCAGTATTTT	CATKRASTDTQYF
TRBV12-1	-	TRBJ1-5	-	15	TGTGCCAACGTGACTCACGGGGGGTGCAATCAGCCCCAGCATTTT	CANVTHGGCNQPQHF
TRBV29-1	-	TRBJ2-7	once	11	TGCAGCGTCGGAGGGAGTTACGAGCAGTACTTC	CSVGGSYEQYF
TRBV4-1	-	TRBJ2-1	-	17	TGCGCCAGCAGCCAAGGTCGGCCGGGATCAGCCTACAATGAGCAGTTCTTC	CASSQGRPGSAYNEQFF
TRBV5-1	TRBD1	TRBJ2-7	-	13	TGCGCCAGCAGCTCGGGACAGGGCTACGAGCAGTACTTC	CASSSGQGYEQYF
TRBV25-1	TRBD1	TRBJ1-2	-	13	TGTGCCACCACGCGACAGGGAGACTATGGCTACACCTTC	CATTRQGDYGYTF
TRBV2	-	TRBJ2-7	-	15	TGTGCCAGCAGTAAACCCGGGACTTCGGGATCCGAGCAGTACTTC	CASSKPGTSGSEQYF
TRBV6-1	-	TRBJ1-5	once	12	TGTGCCAGCAGTGAAGGGGCTCAGCCCCAGCATTTT	CASSEGAQPQHF
TRBV7-7	TRBD1	TRBJ2-3	-	16	TGTGCCAGCAGCCGGCTGACAGGGGCTCCTCAAGATACGCAGTATTTT	CASSRLTGAPQDTQYF
TRBV9	TRBD2	TRBJ2-1	-	17	TGTGCCAGCAGCGTGGGTGTAGCGGGGGGGCCCCGCGGCGAGCAGTTCTTC	CASSVGVAGGPRGEQFF
TRBV6-5	-	TRBJ2-7	-	14	TGTGCCAGCAGTCCGAGGGGGAGCTCCTACGAGCAGTACTTC	CASSPRGSSYEQYF
TRBV9	-	TRBJ1-5	-	15	TGTGCCAGCAGCGTATCCGGGGTCCCCAATCAGCCCCAGCATTTT	CASSVSGVPNQPQHF
TRBV5-4	-	TRBJ2-5	-	13	TGTGCCAGCTCACGCGGGGCATGGGAGACCCAGTACTTC	CASSRGAWETQYF
TRBV2	-	TRBJ2-2	-	12	TGTGCCAGCAGTGAACAGGGCGGGGAGCTGTTTTTT	CASSEQGGELFF
TRBV27	-	TRBJ1-2	-	17	TGTGCCAGCAGTTTATCCACCGTGGGGGGGGCTTTTTATGGCTACACCTTC	CASSLSTVGGAFYGYTF
TRBV28	TRBD1	TRBJ1-5	-	17	TGTGCCAGCAGTTCGACAGGGGGAGGAAATAGCAATCAGCCCCAGCATTTT	CASSSTGGGNSNQPQHF
TRBV4-2	TRBD2	TRBJ2-1	-	17	TGTGCCAGCAGCCAGGGGACTAGCGGGAACTCCTACAATGAGCAGTTCTTC	CASSQGTSGNSYNEQFF
TRBV6-5	TRBD1	TRBJ1-2	-	15	TGTGCCAGCCGAAAGACAGGGACAAGCAGTTATGGCTACACCTTC	CASRKTGTSSYGYTF
TRBV5-4	-	TRBJ2-1	-	12	TGTGCCAGCAGCTTGGCGGAGTTGGGGCTGGTCTTC	CASSLAELGLVF
TRBV19	TRBD1	TRBJ2-2	-	16	TGTGCCAGTAGTTTTGGGACAGGGGTTCAGGGCGGGGAGCTGTTTTTT	CASSFGTGVQGGELFF
TRBV9	TRBD1	TRBJ2-7	-	14	TGTGCCAGCAGCGCTGAGACAGGGGGCTACGAGCAGTACTTC	CASSAETGGYEQYF
TRBV6-2/TRBV6-3	-	TRBJ1-1	few	17	TGTGCCAGCAGTCAACACCGACTCGGACTCCGTTCCGATACAGCTTTCTTT	CASSQHRLGLRSDTAFF
TRBV12-3/TRBV12-4	-	TRBJ2-2	-	11	TGTGCCAGCAGCCCCACGCTAGGGCTGTTTTTT	CASSPTLGLFF
TRBV11-1	-	TRBJ2-1	-	14	TGTGCCAGCAGCCTAAGCGGAGGAAACTCGCGCCGGTTCTTC	CASSLSGGNSRRFF
TRBV5-1	-	TRBJ1-1	-	14	TGCGCCAGCAGCTTTAGTCGGGTTGGTGCTGAAGCTTTCTTT	CASSFSRVGAEAFF
TRBV29-1	TRBD1	TRBJ1-2	once	13	TGCAGCGTTCTGGGGACAGAAGTAGGGGGCTACACCTTC	CSVLGTEVGGYTF
TRBV29-1	TRBD1	TRBJ2-1	-	14	TGCAGCGTTGACCTGACAGGGTCGAACAATGAGCAGTTCTTC	CSVDLTGSNNEQFF